The clone carrying this TCR beta chain was found many times. Amplification targeted TCR beta CDR3 regions from RNA transcripts. Primed by the HTBI set, a first-round RT-PCR was run on the TCR CDR3. TCRdb re-derived calls from the multiplex PCR reads in MiXCR, one entry per CDR3 protein. The sample records over 250,000 distinct CDR3 sequences, 25% to 30% being singletons. Clinical symptoms, serum thyroxine and TRAb, thyroid ultrasound and orbital computed tomography were used for the diagnoses. Blood dates from first hyperthyroidism diagnosis, before any ophthalmopathy symptoms. The PBMCs studied were ones that came from 9 to 10 ml fresh peripheral blood. This entry belongs to a study of T cells in Graves' hyperthyroidism and ophthalmopathy. CDR1 is MNHEY and CDR2 is SVGEGT in the germline V gene. V shed 8 bases, J shed 2 bases, and the junction held 5 bases outside the gene matches. CDR3 size: 13 residues.

The V gene is TRBV6-2 or TRBV6-3, the J gene TRBJ2-5; 7 nucleotides line up with TRBD2. The clonotype was recovered from a man aged 35 to 55 with Graves' hyperthyroidism that later progressed to Graves' ophthalmopathy. Sequenced sample: blood. CDR3 amino acids: CASGSGGQETQYF. The CDR3 coding sequence is TGTGCCAGCGGCTCGGGGGGACAAGAGACCCAGTACTTC.